This passage covers 23 T cell receptor beta chains from one sample sequenced in a study of cytomegalovirus exposure and HLA in healthy donors. With 60 Vbeta and 13 Jbeta primers, the PCR was carried out. Clones were read by immunoSEQ multiplex PCR, and TCRdb kept only the in-frame ones, dropping some. The repertoire table contains about 200,000 clones. Specimen: PBMCs. These receptors came from a boy aged 5-17 years in good health and CMV-seronegative.

The CDR3 DNA reads TGTGCCAGCAGCGTAGAAGGGGCCTCACAAGATACGCAGTATTTT. Its protein is CASSVEGASQDTQYF. The genes are TRBV9 and TRBJ2-3, with a possible D match to TRBD1 (5 bases). CDR1 is SGDLS, CDR2 YYNGEE, per germline. The CDR3 consists of 15 residues. Trimming took off 0 bases at V and 5 bases at J, with 13 bases between the two ends. Supplemented by reference TRBV9 and TRBJ2-3, the full variable domain reads DSGVTQTPKHLITATGQRVTLRCSPRSGDLSVYWYQQSLDQGLQFLIQYYNGEERAKGNILERFSAQQFPDLHSELNLSSLELGDSALYFCASSVEGASQDTQYFGPGTRLTVL.

CDR3 bases: TGCGCCAGCAGCCAAGAAGACATCCCGGTGGGGGGCTACGAGCAGTACTTC. This sequence encodes CASSQEDIPVGGYEQYF. The rearrangement joins TRBV4-3 to TRBJ2-7, with a tentative D call TRBD2 (6 bases). V shed 0 bases and J shed 3 bases, with 18 bases lying between them. The CDR3 is 17 residues long. Germline CDR1 LGHNA, CDR2 YSLEER.

The rearrangement joins TRBV29-1 to TRBJ1-2, with TRBD1 as a possible D gene (6 bases). V dropped 6 bases and J dropped 0 bases, with 14 bases sitting between them. Germline CDR1 is SQVTM and CDR2 is ANQGSEA. The CDR3 has 14 amino acids. DNA for the CDR3: TGCAGCGTCGAGGACAGTGAGGCTAACTATGGCTACACCTTC. Amino acids: CSVEDSEANYGYTF.

This sequence joins TRBV30 and TRBJ1-3; TRBD1 is a possible D gene (6 bases). Looked up from germline, CDR1 is GTSNPN and CDR2 is SVGIG (reference sequence). This CDR3 comprises 16 residues. Between the trimmed V and J ends, which lost 4 bases and 2 bases, there was a span of 18 bases. The chain's CDR3 is CAWNKDRLSTGNTIYF. CDR3 coding DNA: TGTGCCTGGAATAAAGACAGGCTATCTACTGGAAACACCATATATTTT.

V is TRBV5-1 and J is TRBJ1-6; D perhaps matches TRBD1 (5 bases). The germline V gene encodes CDR1 SGHRS and CDR2 YFSETQ. The ends were cut back, 0 bases at V and 9 bases at J, with 13 bases in the middle. This CDR3 is built from 15 residues. CDR3 amino acids: CASSLVGQPGSPLHF. Written as DNA, the CDR3 is TGCGCCAGCAGCTTGGTGGGGCAACCGGGTTCACCCCTCCACTTT. Using reference TRBV5-1 and TRBJ1-6 for the parts outside the CDR3, the full variable domain is KAGVTQTPRYLIKTRGQQVTLSCSPISGHRSVSWYQQTPGQGLQFLFEYFSETQRNKGNFPGRFSGRQFSNSRSEMNVSTLELGDSALYLCASSLVGQPGSPLHFGNGTRLTVT.

The chain recombines TRBV7-2 with TRBJ2-7; possible D gene TRBD2, 6 bases. Trimming cost V 1 base and J 2 bases, with 15 bases left between them. Germline CDR1 SGHTA, CDR2 FQGNSA. The CDR3 covers 16 residues. In nucleotides, the CDR3 is TGTGCCAGCAGCTTAGTGGCGGGATCGAGGGCCTACGAGCAGTACTTC. It yields the protein CASSLVAGSRAYEQYF.

V and J are TRBV15 and TRBJ1-1, with D maybe TRBD1 (5 bases). Between the trimmed V and J ends, which lost 4 bases and 11 bases, there was a span of 11 bases. Germline CDR1 is LNHNV and CDR2 is YYDKDF (reference sequence). This CDR3 contains 11 residues. CDR3 protein: CATSTTGGAFF. As DNA, the CDR3 is TGTGCCACCAGCACTACCGGGGGGGCTTTCTTT.

The chain links TRBV28 to TRBJ1-2, with 7 bases fitting TRBD1. V lost 7 bases, J lost 5 bases, and 19 bases stayed unmatched. The CDR3 sequence is 17 residues long. In germline, CDR1 is MDHEN, CDR2 SYDVKM. CDR3 in DNA: TGTGCCAGCACGGTAAAAATAGACGGACAGGCCCCATATGGCTACACCTTC. Translated, it gives CASTVKIDGQAPYGYTF.

The chain joins TRBV5-1 to TRBJ2-3, with D possibly matching TRBD1 (6 bases). This CDR3 has 12 residues. The V end was cut by 3 bases, the J end by 6 bases, with 8 bases between. CDR1 and CDR2 from the germline V gene are SGHRS and YFSETQ. The CDR3, as DNA: TGCGCCAGCAGCTCCGACAGGGATACGCAGTATTTT. This gives the protein CASSSDRDTQYF. The full variable domain, in which reference TRBV5-1 and TRBJ2-3 provide the parts outside the CDR3, is KAGVTQTPRYLIKTRGQQVTLSCSPISGHRSVSWYQQTPGQGLQFLFEYFSETQRNKGNFPGRFSGRQFSNSRSEMNVSTLELGDSALYLCASSSDRDTQYFGPGTRLTVL.

The V and J genes are TRBV6-1 and TRBJ2-7, with D perhaps TRBD1 (5 bases). CDR3 size: 14 residues. V lost 2 bases and J 4 bases, leaving 12 bases between the germline ends. Germline CDR1 reads MNHNS; CDR2 reads SASEGT. The CDR3 spells CASSETRVAYEQYF. As DNA, the CDR3 is TGTGCCAGCAGTGAAACCAGGGTAGCTTACGAGCAGTACTTC.

The V gene is TRBV5-6, the J gene TRBJ2-5; TRBD1 aligns across 7 bases. Germline values: CDR1 SGHDT, CDR2 YYEEEE. V trimming: 4 bases; J trimming: 5 bases; junction bases outside the gene matches: 8. This CDR3 comprises 14 residues. The CDR3 DNA reads as TGTGCCAGCAGCCAAAAGACAGGGCGGGAGACCCAGTACTTC. Protein: CASSQKTGRETQYF. The full variable domain, completed using reference TRBV5-6 and TRBJ2-5, is DAGVTQSPTHLIKTRGQQVTLRCSPKSGHDTVSWYQQALGQGPQFIFQYYEEEERQRGNFPDRFSGHQFPNYSSELNVNALLLGDSALYLCASSQKTGRETQYFGPGTRLLVL.

V usage is TRBV7-2 and J usage is TRBJ2-7; D remains unclear. The CDR3 runs to 15 residues. Germline values: CDR1 SGHTA, CDR2 FQGNSA. The V gene lost 4 bases and the J gene lost 4 bases, with 17 bases spanning the gap. The CDR3 is CASSSVTTTGYEQYF. The CDR3 DNA is TGTGCCAGCAGCTCAGTAACGACGACCGGGTACGAGCAGTACTTC.

V and J are TRBV7-8 and TRBJ1-2; D gene uncertain. The CDR3 spans 16 residues. Looked up from germline, CDR1 is SGHVS and CDR2 is FQNEAQ. Trimming stripped 2 bases from V and 7 bases from J, with 20 bases between. In DNA form, the CDR3 reads TGTGCCAGCAGCTTAACGGGAGATCTCTACTACTCTGGCTACACCTTC. Its translation is CASSLTGDLYYSGYTF. Based on the CDR3 plus reference TRBV7-8 and TRBJ1-2, the full variable domain is GAGVSQSPRYKVAKRGQDVALRCDPISGHVSLFWYQQALGQGPEFLTYFQNEAQLDKSGLPSDRFFAERPEGSVSTLKIQRTQQEDSAVYLCASSLTGDLYYSGYTFGSGTRLTVV.

The chain links TRBV28 to TRBJ2-6, with TRBD1 identical over 12 bases. V lost 10 bases, J lost 2 bases, and 3 bases stayed unmatched. The CDR3 contains 15 residues. Germline V gene lookup returns CDR1 MDHEN and CDR2 SYDVKM. CDR3 bases: TGTGCCACAGGGACAGGGGGCGCTGGGGCCAACGTCCTGACTTTC. This sequence encodes CATGTGGAGANVLTF.

The J gene is TRBJ1-4, the V gene TRBV30; D possibly corresponds to TRBD1 (6 bases). Germline lookup yields CDR1 GTSNPN and CDR2 SVGIG (reference sequence). This CDR3 spans 13 amino acids. The V end lost 3 bases, the J end lost 8 bases, and 13 bases lay between the germline ends. The CDR3 sequence is CAWSNRVDEKLFF. The CDR3 nucleotides are TGTGCCTGGAGCAACAGGGTGGACGAAAAACTGTTTTTT.

The chain has TRBV4-2 and TRBJ2-5; 8 bases agree with TRBD2. The DNA end favors TRBJ2-7, so the J call may be wrong. This CDR3 contains 15 residues. Germline V CDR1 and CDR2: LGHNA, YNFKEQ. DNA for the CDR3: TGTGCCAGCAGCCCCGAATTGCGGGGGGCTTACGAGCAGTACTTC. It encodes CASSPELRGAYEQYF.

This sequence joins TRBV30 and TRBJ2-2, with TRBD1 matching over 8 bases. V shed 1 base and J 12 bases; nucleotides not matched to a gene: 7. This CDR3 region has 13 residues. Germline CDR1 and CDR2: GTSNPN and SVGIG (reference sequence). CDR3: CAWSADRVVQLFF. Written as DNA, the CDR3 is TGTGCCTGGAGTGCGGACAGGGTGGTACAGCTGTTTTTT.

The chain recombines TRBV30 with TRBJ2-2, with a tentative D call TRBD2 (6 bases). CDR3 length equals 14 residues. CDR1 and CDR2 (germline): GTSNPN, SVGIG (reference sequence). V lost 5 bases and J lost 8, with 18 bases in between. CDR3 sequence (DNA): TGTGCCTGGTTCGGCGACGGGGGAGAGGGGGAGCTGTTTTTT. Translated: CAWFGDGGEGELFF.

In DNA, the CDR3 is TGTGCCTGGGAGGACAGGAATGGCTACACCTTC. It specifies CAWEDRNGYTF. This sequence joins TRBV30 and TRBJ1-2, with 7 nucleotides matching TRBD1. The V and J ends lost 5 bases and 6 bases, in that order; junction bases with no gene match: 3. The germline V gene encodes CDR1 GTSNPN and CDR2 SVGIG (reference sequence). CDR3 length equals 11 residues. The entire variable domain, with the rest obtained from reference TRBV30 and TRBJ1-2, is as follows: SQTIHQWPATLVQPVGSPLSLECTVEGTSNPNLYWYRQAAGRGLQLLFYSVGIGQISSEVPQNLSASRPQDRQFILSSKKLLLSDSGFYLCAWEDRNGYTFGSGTRLTVV.

The gene calls are TRBV4-1 and TRBJ2-7; 8 bases align to TRBD1. Germline-derived CDR1 and CDR2 are MGHRA and YSYEKL. The CDR3 spans 15 residues. The junction had 5 bases not matched to a gene; V was cut back by 0 bases and J by 4 bases. This chain's CDR3 is CASSQEAGGGYEQYF. The CDR3 bases are TGCGCCAGCAGCCAAGAGGCAGGGGGCGGATACGAGCAGTACTTC.

V usage is TRBV5-1 and J usage is TRBJ1-4, with TRBD1 as a possible D gene (5 bases). Germline CDR1 SGHRS, CDR2 YFSETQ. Trimming cost V 2 bases and J 5 bases, with 10 bases left between them. The CDR3 is 14 residues long. CDR3 DNA: TGCGCCAGCAGCTTCGGGGGATTGAATGAAAAACTGTTTTTT. It codes for CASSFGGLNEKLFF.

The CDR3 DNA follows: TGTGCCAGCAGGAGAGCCCGGGACAAAGTTTCACCCCTCCACTTT. This sequence encodes CASRRARDKVSPLHF. This rearrangement joins TRBV2 to TRBJ1-6, with TRBD1 as a possible D gene (6 bases). Per germline, CDR1 SNHLY and CDR2 FYNNEI. Deletions cut 6 bases from V and 9 bases from J, with 18 bases between. This CDR3 has 15 amino acids.

V usage is TRBV5-1 and J usage is TRBJ2-7; D might be TRBD2 (5 bases). The ends were cut back, 7 bases at V and 2 bases at J, with 22 bases in the middle. CDR3 size: 16 residues. CDR1 and CDR2 from the germline V gene are SGHRS and YFSETQ. CDR3 amino acids: CASLPRTRTETYEQYF. The CDR3 nucleotides read TGCGCCAGCCTACCACGGACTCGGACGGAAACCTACGAGCAGTACTTC. The entire variable domain, with the rest obtained from reference TRBV5-1 and TRBJ2-7, is as follows: KAGVTQTPRYLIKTRGQQVTLSCSPISGHRSVSWYQQTPGQGLQFLFEYFSETQRNKGNFPGRFSGRQFSNSRSEMNVSTLELGDSALYLCASLPRTRTETYEQYFGPGTRLTVT.